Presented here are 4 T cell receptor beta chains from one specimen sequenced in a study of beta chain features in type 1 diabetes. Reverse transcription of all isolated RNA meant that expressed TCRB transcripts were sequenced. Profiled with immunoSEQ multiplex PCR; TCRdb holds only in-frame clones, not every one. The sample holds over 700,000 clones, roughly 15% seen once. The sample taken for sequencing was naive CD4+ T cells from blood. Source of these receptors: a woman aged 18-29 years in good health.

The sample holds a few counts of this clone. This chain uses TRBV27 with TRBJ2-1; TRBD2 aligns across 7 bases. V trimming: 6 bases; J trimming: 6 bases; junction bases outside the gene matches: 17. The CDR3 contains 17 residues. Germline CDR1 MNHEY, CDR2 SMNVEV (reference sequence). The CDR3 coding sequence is TGTGCCAGCAGAGTAAACCGGGACCCCCGGGGGGTCAATGAGCAGTTCTTC. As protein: CASRVNRDPRGVNEQFF.

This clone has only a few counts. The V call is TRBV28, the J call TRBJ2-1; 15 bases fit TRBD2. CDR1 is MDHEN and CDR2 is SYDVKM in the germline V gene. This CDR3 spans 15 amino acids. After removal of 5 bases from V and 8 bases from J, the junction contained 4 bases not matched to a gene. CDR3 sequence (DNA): TGTGCCAGCAGTCCGGGACTAGCGGGAGGTTATGAGCAGTTCTTC. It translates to CASSPGLAGGYEQFF.

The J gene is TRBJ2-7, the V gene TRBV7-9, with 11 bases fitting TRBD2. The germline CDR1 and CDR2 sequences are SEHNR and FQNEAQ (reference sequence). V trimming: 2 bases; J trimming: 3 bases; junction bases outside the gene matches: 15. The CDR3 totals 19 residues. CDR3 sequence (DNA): TGTGCCAGCAGCTTATACACGTTGGCTAGCGGGAGGAGGGACTACGAGCAGTACTTC. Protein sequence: CASSLYTLASGRRDYEQYF.

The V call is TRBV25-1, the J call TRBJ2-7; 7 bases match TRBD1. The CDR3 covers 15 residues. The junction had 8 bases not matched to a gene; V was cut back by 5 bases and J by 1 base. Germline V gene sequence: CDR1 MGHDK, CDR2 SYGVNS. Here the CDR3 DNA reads TGTGCCAGCAGTCAAACCGGGACAGTGTCCTACGAGCAGTACTTC. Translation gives CASSQTGTVSYEQYF.